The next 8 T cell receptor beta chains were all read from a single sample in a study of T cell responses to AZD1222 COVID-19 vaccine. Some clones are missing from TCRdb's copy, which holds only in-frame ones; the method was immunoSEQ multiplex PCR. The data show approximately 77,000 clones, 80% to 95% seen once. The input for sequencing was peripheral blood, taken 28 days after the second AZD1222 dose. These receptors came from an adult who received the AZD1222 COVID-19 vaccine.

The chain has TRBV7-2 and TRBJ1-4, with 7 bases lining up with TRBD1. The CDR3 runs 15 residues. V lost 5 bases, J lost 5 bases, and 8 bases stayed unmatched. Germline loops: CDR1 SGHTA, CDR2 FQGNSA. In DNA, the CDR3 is TGTGCCAGCAGCCAGAGGGGACAGCACAATGAAAAACTGTTTTTT. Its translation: CASSQRGQHNEKLFF.

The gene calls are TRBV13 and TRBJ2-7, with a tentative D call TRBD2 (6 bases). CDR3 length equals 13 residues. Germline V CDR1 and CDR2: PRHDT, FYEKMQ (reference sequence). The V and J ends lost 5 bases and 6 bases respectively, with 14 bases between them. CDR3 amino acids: CASSPPRRVEQYF. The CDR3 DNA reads TGTGCCAGCAGCCCCCCCCGGAGGGTCGAGCAGTACTTC.

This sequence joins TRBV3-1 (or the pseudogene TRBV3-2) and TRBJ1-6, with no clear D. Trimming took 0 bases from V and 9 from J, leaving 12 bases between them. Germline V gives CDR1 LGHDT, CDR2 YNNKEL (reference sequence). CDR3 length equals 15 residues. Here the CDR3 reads CASSQEGTVSSPLHF. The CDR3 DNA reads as TGTGCCAGCAGCCAAGAGGGAACAGTCTCTTCACCCCTCCACTTT.

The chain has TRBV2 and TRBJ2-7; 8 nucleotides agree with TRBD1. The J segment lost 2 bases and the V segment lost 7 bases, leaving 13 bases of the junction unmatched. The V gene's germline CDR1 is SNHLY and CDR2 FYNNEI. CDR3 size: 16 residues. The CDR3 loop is CASTGAGTGNPYEQYF. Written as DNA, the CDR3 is TGTGCCAGCACGGGGGCCGGGACAGGTAATCCCTACGAGCAGTACTTC.

Here the CDR3 reads CASSPAFTSLLKPNYEQYF. DNA for the CDR3: TGTGCCAGCAGCCCGGCCTTTACTAGCCTCCTTAAGCCAAACTACGAGCAGTACTTC. The chain couples TRBV9 to TRBJ2-7; weak D call: TRBD2 (6 bases). Looked up from germline, CDR1 is SGDLS and CDR2 is YYNGEE. V gave up 4 bases and J gave up 3 bases, with 29 bases separating them. The CDR3 spans 19 residues.

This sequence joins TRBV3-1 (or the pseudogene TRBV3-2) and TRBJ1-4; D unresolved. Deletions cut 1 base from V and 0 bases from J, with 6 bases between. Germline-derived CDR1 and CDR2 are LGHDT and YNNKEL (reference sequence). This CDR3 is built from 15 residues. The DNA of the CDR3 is TGTGCCAGCAGCCAAGTGACGGCAACTAATGAAAAACTGTTTTTT. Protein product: CASSQVTATNEKLFF.

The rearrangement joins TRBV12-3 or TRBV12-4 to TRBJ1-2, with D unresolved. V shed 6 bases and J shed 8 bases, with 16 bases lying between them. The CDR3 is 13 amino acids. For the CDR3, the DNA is TGTGCCAGCAGACCCGACGGTACCTCCGGCTACACCTTC. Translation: CASRPDGTSGYTF.

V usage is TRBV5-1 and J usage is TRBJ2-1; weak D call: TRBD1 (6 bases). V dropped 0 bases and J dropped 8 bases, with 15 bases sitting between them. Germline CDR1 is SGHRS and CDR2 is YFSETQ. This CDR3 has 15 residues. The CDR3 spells CASSLDRQGLDEQFF. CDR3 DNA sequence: TGCGCCAGCAGCTTGGATCGGCAGGGGTTAGATGAGCAGTTCTTC.